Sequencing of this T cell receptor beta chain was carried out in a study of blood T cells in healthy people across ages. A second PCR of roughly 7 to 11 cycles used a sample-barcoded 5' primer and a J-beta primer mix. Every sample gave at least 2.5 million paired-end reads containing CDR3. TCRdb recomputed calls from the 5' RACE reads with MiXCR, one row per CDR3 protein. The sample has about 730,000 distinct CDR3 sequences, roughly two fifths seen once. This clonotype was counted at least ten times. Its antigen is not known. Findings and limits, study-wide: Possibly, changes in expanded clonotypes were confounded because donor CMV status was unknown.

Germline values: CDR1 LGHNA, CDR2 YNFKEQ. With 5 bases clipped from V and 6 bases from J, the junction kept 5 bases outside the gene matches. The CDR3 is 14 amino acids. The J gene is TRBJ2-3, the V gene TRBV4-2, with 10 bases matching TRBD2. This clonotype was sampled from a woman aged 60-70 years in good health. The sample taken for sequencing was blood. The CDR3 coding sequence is TGTGCCAGCAGCGAAGGACTAGCGGCCGATACGCAGTATTTT. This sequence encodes CASSEGLAADTQYF.